Below, 25 T cell receptor beta chains from the same sample are listed, as sequenced in a study of CD8+ T cells in alopecia areata. Extracted from the samples, RNA was reverse transcribed into cDNA to serve as the sequencing template. Clones were sequenced by immunoSEQ multiplex PCR, and TCRdb holds only the in-frame ones, with some missing. This repertoire shows about 130,000 clones, about 60% found once; its top ten account for approximately 6.5%. The source material was CD4+ T cells sorted from blood, sampled at week 0. Receptor source: a human donor with alopecia areata.

The chain recombines TRBV10-3 with TRBJ2-3; 8 bases are a match to TRBD2. Per germline, CDR1 ENHRY and CDR2 SYGVKD. This CDR3 is 16 amino acids long. J lost 2 bases, V lost 3 bases, and 7 bases had no gene match. For the CDR3, the DNA is TGTGCCATCAGTGACGGACTAGCAGGGAACACAGATACGCAGTATTTT. As protein: CAISDGLAGNTDTQYF.

This chain uses TRBV5-1 with TRBJ2-1; D may be TRBD1 (6 bases). Per germline, CDR1 SGHRS and CDR2 YFSETQ. The V gene lost 4 bases and the J gene lost 5 bases, with 16 bases spanning the gap. The CDR3 has 15 amino acids. The CDR3 sequence is CASSPGHATNNEQFF. The CDR3 DNA reads TGCGCCAGCAGCCCGGGACACGCTACGAACAATGAGCAGTTCTTC.

The table lists this clone with a count of one. The V and J genes are TRBV27 and TRBJ2-7, with 7 bases aligning to TRBD1. J lost 2 bases, V lost 5 bases, and 9 bases had no gene match. Germline V gene lookup returns CDR1 MNHEY and CDR2 SMNVEV (reference sequence). The CDR3 is 15 residues long. The CDR3 loop reads CASSRSPDRPYEQYF. The DNA of the CDR3 is TGTGCCAGCAGTCGCAGCCCGGACAGGCCCTACGAGCAGTACTTC.

In this sample, this clone turned up a few times. The CDR3 region has the DNA TGTGCCAGCAGCCCAGGGGATAGCAATCAGCCCCAGCATTTT. It yields the protein CASSPGDSNQPQHF. The rearrangement joins TRBV7-9 to TRBJ1-5; D possibly corresponds to TRBD1 (6 bases). The germline gives CDR1 SEHNR, CDR2 FQNEAQ (reference sequence). This CDR3 has 14 amino acids. Trimming took off 5 bases at V and 0 bases at J, with 8 bases between the two ends.

This chain uses TRBV29-1 with TRBJ2-5; perhaps TRBD1 as D (5 bases). Looked up from germline, CDR1 is SQVTM and CDR2 is ANQGSEA. Trimming removed 1 base from V and 7 bases from J, with 13 bases in between. The CDR3 contains 13 residues. The CDR3 here is CSVEAVQGGTQYF. Written as DNA, the CDR3 is TGCAGCGTTGAAGCCGTCCAGGGTGGGACCCAGTACTTC.

CDR3: CSVEVLVGGGYTF. CDR3 coding DNA: TGCAGCGTTGAAGTATTGGTGGGCGGCGGCTACACCTTC. The chain joins TRBV29-1 to TRBJ1-2; D remains unclear. The CDR3 contains 13 residues. CDR1 and CDR2 from the germline V gene are SQVTM and ANQGSEA. Trimming pared 1 base from V and 8 bases from J, leaving 14 bases between.

This clone has more than one count but fewer than ten. The V gene is TRBV4-1, the J gene TRBJ1-3, with 7 positions matching TRBD1. Germline V CDR1 and CDR2: MGHRA, YSYEKL. After removal of 4 bases from V and 4 bases from J, the junction contained 7 bases not matched to a gene. The CDR3 contains 15 residues. CDR3 nucleotides: TGCGCCAGCAGCCGTACAACAGGGGCCGGAAACACCATATATTTT. Translation: CASSRTTGAGNTIYF.

The V gene is TRBV29-1, the J gene TRBJ1-5; D may be TRBD1 (5 bases). Per germline, CDR1 SQVTM and CDR2 ANQGSEA. The V end lost 4 bases, the J end lost 3 bases, and 7 bases lay between the germline ends. The CDR3 totals 12 residues. The CDR3 coding sequence is TGCAGCGTTGCAGGGCTCAATCAGCCCCAGCATTTT. It yields the protein CSVAGLNQPQHF.

J is TRBJ1-3 and V is TRBV30; D gene unclear. CDR3 length: 15 residues. V was shortened by 5 bases and J by 3 bases, with 17 bases between the two germline ends. Germline CDR1 GTSNPN, CDR2 SVGIG (reference sequence). In DNA form, the CDR3 reads TGTGCCTGGGGCTCCAGAGGCACATATGGAAACACCATATATTTT. Amino acid sequence: CAWGSRGTYGNTIYF. Looking up the rest from reference TRBV30 and TRBJ1-3 gives the full variable domain: SQTIHQWPATLVQPVGSPLSLECTVEGTSNPNLYWYRQAAGRGLQLLFYSVGIGQISSEVPQNLSASRPQDRQFILSSKKLLLSDSGFYLCAWGSRGTYGNTIYFGEGSWLTVV.

The rearrangement links TRBV30 to TRBJ2-7; TRBD2 agrees at 7 bases. Trimming took 0 bases from V and 6 from J; bases not matched to a gene: 2. Germline V CDR1 and CDR2: GTSNPN, SVGIG (reference sequence). The CDR3 has 12 residues. CDR3 amino acids: CAWSVRGIEQYF. For the CDR3, the DNA is TGTGCCTGGAGTGTGCGGGGGATCGAGCAGTACTTC. Full variable domain (rest looked up from reference TRBV30 and TRBJ2-7): SQTIHQWPATLVQPVGSPLSLECTVEGTSNPNLYWYRQAAGRGLQLLFYSVGIGQISSEVPQNLSASRPQDRQFILSSKKLLLSDSGFYLCAWSVRGIEQYFGPGTRLTVT.

This clone was seen a handful of times. This chain uses TRBV5-1 with TRBJ2-7; D possibly matches TRBD1 or TRBD2 (7 bases each). Germline V gene lookup returns CDR1 SGHRS and CDR2 YFSETQ. V lost 4 bases, J lost 3 bases, and 17 bases lay in between. This CDR3 is 15 amino acids long. CDR3 residues: CASSLGTAGIYEQYF. DNA of the CDR3: TGCGCCAGCAGCCTCGGGACAGCGGGAATCTACGAGCAGTACTTC.

This clone was seen a handful of times. The chain carries TRBV15 and TRBJ2-1; D gene ambiguous. The CDR3 contains 15 residues. The germline V gene has CDR1 LNHNV and CDR2 YYDKDF (reference sequence). Trimming took 1 base from V and 0 from J, leaving 7 bases between them. CDR3 residues: CATSRVVSSYNEQFF. The CDR3 DNA follows: TGTGCCACCAGCAGAGTGGTAAGCTCCTACAATGAGCAGTTCTTC.

The V gene is TRBV28, the J gene TRBJ2-7, with 8 bases aligning to TRBD1. Germline CDR1 reads MDHEN; CDR2 reads SYDVKM. The CDR3 has 14 amino acids. The V segment lost 6 bases and the J segment 3 bases; nucleotides outside the gene matches: 7. CDR3 amino acids: CASRLTGEIYEQYF. CDR3 DNA sequence: TGTGCCAGCAGACTGACAGGGGAAATCTACGAGCAGTACTTC. The whole variable domain, filled in from reference TRBV28 and TRBJ2-7, reads DVKVTQSSRYLVKRTGEKVFLECVQDMDHENMFWYRQDPGLGLRLIYFSYDVKMKEKGDIPEGYSVSREKKERFSLILESASTNQTSMYLCASRLTGEIYEQYFGPGTRLTVT.

The chain couples TRBV7-8 to TRBJ1-6; 8 bases match TRBD1. V lost 3 bases and J lost 7; bases outside the gene matches: 5. Germline V CDR1 and CDR2: SGHVS, FQNEAQ. CDR3 size: 15 residues. The CDR3 bases are TGTGCCAGCAGCTTTTCGACAGGGGAGAATTCACCCCTCCACTTT. Amino acids: CASSFSTGENSPLHF.

In its sample, this clone was seen a few times. The chain has TRBV4-3 and TRBJ2-2, with D maybe TRBD1 (6 bases). This CDR3 is built from 14 residues. Germline V gene sequence: CDR1 LGHNA, CDR2 YSLEER. V shed 4 bases and J shed 6 bases, with 12 bases lying between them. The CDR3 protein is CASSLTRGSGELFF. CDR3 sequence (DNA): TGCGCCAGCAGCCTTACCAGGGGATCCGGGGAGCTGTTTTTT.

The chain is built from TRBV29-1 and TRBJ1-4; perhaps TRBD1 as D (6 bases). Germline V lookup: CDR1 SQVTM, CDR2 ANQGSEA. With 0 bases removed from V and 8 bases from J, the gap between germline ends came to 13 bases. The length of the CDR3 is 14 residues. For the CDR3, the DNA is TGCAGCGTTGAAGATCAACAGGGTCGGGAAAAACTGTTTTTT. Encoded protein: CSVEDQQGREKLFF.

The J gene is TRBJ2-7, the V gene TRBV7-8; no clear D. V dropped 1 base and J dropped 6 bases, with 13 bases sitting between them. Germline assignment: CDR1 SGHVS and CDR2 FQNEAQ. CDR3 length: 14 residues. The CDR3 reads CASSLVVSSAEQYF. The DNA for the CDR3 is TGTGCCAGCAGCTTAGTGGTCAGCTCTGCCGAGCAGTACTTC.

The gene calls are TRBV11-2 and TRBJ2-1; 8 bases agree with TRBD2. Trimming removed 3 bases from V and 6 bases from J; junction bases left unmatched: 4. The CDR3 sequence is 14 residues long. CDR1 and CDR2 (germline): SGHAT, FQNNGV. Here the CDR3 DNA reads TGTGCCAGCAGCTTTGTAGCGGGGCCCAATGAGCAGTTCTTC. Encoded protein: CASSFVAGPNEQFF.

This sequence joins TRBV15 and TRBJ2-5; D unclear. The V end lost 2 bases, the J end lost 0 bases, and 10 bases lay between the germline ends. Germline V gene data show CDR1 as LNHNV and CDR2 as YYDKDF (reference sequence). The CDR3 length is 15 residues. The CDR3 coding sequence is TGTGCCACCAGCAGACCCCAAGGGAACCAAGAGACCCAGTACTTC. Translation gives CATSRPQGNQETQYF.

This clone was counted between two and nine times. The J gene is TRBJ2-3, the V gene TRBV7-9; D may be TRBD2 (5 bases). The CDR3 consists of 17 residues. In germline, CDR1 is SEHNR, CDR2 FQNEAQ (reference sequence). V was cut by 4 bases and J by 1 base, with 18 bases left in between. CDR3 residues: CASSSGGISWGTDTQYF. DNA of the CDR3: TGTGCCAGCAGCTCCGGAGGTATCTCCTGGGGCACAGATACGCAGTATTTT.

This chain connects TRBV27 to TRBJ1-5; D may be TRBD1 (5 bases). CDR1 and CDR2 (germline): MNHEY, SMNVEV (reference sequence). The CDR3 runs 13 residues. V lost 8 bases to trimming and J lost 2 bases, with 10 bases between them. Written as DNA, the CDR3 is TGTGCCAGCGGCAGGGACGGCAATCAGCCCCAGCATTTT. This gives the protein CASGRDGNQPQHF.

The gene calls are TRBV30 and TRBJ1-5; D gene uncertain. The ends were cut back, 2 bases at V and 10 bases at J, with 15 bases in the middle. The CDR3 contains 13 residues. CDR1 GTSNPN and CDR2 SVGIG come from the germline V gene (reference sequence). The CDR3 DNA reads as TGTGCCTGGAGTCCAAATCCGAGTCTTCCCCAGCATTTT. Its translation: CAWSPNPSLPQHF.

Of note for this clone: One end of the junction varies from germline; a read error may be responsible. This sample also contains other DNA sequences that code for the same CDR3. The chain is built from TRBV7-9 and TRBJ2-7, with TRBD1 identical over 7 bases. Germline CDR1 SEHNR, CDR2 FQNEAQ (reference sequence). CDR3 length: 15 residues. The CDR3 DNA reads TGTGCCAGTAGCTTACGAGACAGGGATTTGGGGGAGCAGTACTTC. Translating gives CASSLRDRDLGEQYF.

The table lists this clone with a few counts. The chain has TRBV7-9 and TRBJ2-3; D gene unclear. Germline CDR1 and CDR2: SEHNR and FQNEAQ (reference sequence). The germline V and J ends were trimmed by 3 bases and 2 bases, with 15 bases remaining between them. This CDR3 has 16 residues. CDR3 sequence (DNA): TGTGCCAGCAGCTTCGGTCCAGAGTCGATCACAGATACGCAGTATTTT. This sequence encodes CASSFGPESITDTQYF.

The J gene is TRBJ1-5, the V gene TRBV5-1, with TRBD1 matching over 7 bases. The trim removed 3 bases at V and 2 bases at J, leaving 11 bases unmatched. Germline CDR1 is SGHRS and CDR2 is YFSETQ. CDR3 length equals 17 residues. CDR3 nucleotide sequence: TGCGCCAGCAGCTATGACGGTGGAGGGGGCGGCAATCAGCCCCAGCATTTT. Translating it yields CASSYDGGGGGNQPQHF.